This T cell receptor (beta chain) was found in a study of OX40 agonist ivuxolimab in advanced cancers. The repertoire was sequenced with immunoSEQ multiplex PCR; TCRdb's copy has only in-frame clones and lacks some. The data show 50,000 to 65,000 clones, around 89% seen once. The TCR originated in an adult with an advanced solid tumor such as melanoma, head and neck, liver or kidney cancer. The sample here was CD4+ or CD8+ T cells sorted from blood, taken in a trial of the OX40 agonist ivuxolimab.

Written as DNA, the CDR3 is TGTGCCAGCAGCTTGTTTGTGACGGCGAACACTGAAGCTTTCTTT. Translation gives CASSLFVTANTEAFF. This chain uses TRBV7-9 with TRBJ1-1; D remains ambiguous. CDR1 is SEHNR, CDR2 FQNEAQ, per germline (reference sequence). The V and J ends lost 3 bases and 1 base respectively, with 12 bases between them. The CDR3 consists of 15 residues.